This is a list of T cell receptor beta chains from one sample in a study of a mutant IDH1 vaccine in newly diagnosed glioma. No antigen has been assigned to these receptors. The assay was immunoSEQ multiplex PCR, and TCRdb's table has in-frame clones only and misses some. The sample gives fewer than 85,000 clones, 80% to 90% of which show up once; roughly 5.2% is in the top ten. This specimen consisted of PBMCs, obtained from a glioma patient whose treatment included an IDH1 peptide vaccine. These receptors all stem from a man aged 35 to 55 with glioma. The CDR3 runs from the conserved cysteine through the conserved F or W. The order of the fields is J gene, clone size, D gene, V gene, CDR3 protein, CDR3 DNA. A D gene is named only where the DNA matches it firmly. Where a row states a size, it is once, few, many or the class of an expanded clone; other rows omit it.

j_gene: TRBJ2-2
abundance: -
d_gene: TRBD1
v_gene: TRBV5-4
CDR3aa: CAILDRDTGELFF
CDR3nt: TGTGCCATCCTGGACAGGGACACCGGGGAGCTGTTTTTT

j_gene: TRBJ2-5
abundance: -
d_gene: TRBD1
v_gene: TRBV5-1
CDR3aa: CASSLLTGGRETQYF
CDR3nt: TGCGCCAGCAGCTTGTTGACAGGGGGCAGGGAGACCCAGTACTTC

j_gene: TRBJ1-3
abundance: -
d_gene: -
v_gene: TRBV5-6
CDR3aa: CASSLAAGNTIYF
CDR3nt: TGTGCCAGCAGCTTGGCTGCCGGAAACACCATATATTTT

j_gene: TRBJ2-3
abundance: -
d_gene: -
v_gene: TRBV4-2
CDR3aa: CASSQTGGLSWPDTQYF
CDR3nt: TGTGCCAGCAGCCAAACCGGGGGCCTCTCTTGGCCAGATACGCAGTATTTT

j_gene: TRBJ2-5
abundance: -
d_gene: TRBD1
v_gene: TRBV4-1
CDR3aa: CASSQENLGTGLETQYF
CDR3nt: TGCGCCAGCAGCCAAGAGAACCTTGGGACAGGCCTTGAGACCCAGTACTTC

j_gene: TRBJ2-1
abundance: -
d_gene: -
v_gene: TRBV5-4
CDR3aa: CASNPDLSYNEQFF
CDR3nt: TGTGCCAGCAACCCCGACCTCTCCTACAATGAGCAGTTCTTC

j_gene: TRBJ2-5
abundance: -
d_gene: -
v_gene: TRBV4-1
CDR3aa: CASSRSRNGETQYF
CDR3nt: TGCGCCAGCAGCAGAAGTCGAAATGGGGAGACCCAGTACTTC

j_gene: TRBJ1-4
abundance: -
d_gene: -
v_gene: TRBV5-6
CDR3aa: CASSVGQLNEKLFF
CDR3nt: TGTGCCAGCAGCGTTGGACAGCTAAATGAAAAACTGTTTTTT

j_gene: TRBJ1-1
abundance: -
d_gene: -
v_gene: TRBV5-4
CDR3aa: CASSWGPSTEAFF
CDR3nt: TGTGCCAGCAGCTGGGGCCCGTCCACTGAAGCTTTCTTT

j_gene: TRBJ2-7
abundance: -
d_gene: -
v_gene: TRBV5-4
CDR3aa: CASSTQSSSYEQYF
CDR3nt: TGTGCCAGCAGCACTCAGTCGAGCTCCTACGAGCAGTACTTC

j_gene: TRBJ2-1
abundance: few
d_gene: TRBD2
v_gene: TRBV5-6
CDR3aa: CASSFSGRMNNEQFF
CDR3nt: TGTGCCAGCAGCTTTAGCGGGAGGATGAACAATGAGCAGTTCTTC

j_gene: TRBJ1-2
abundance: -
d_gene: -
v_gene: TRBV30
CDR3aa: CAWSGEQGYYGYTF
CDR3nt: TGTGCCTGGAGTGGAGAACAGGGATACTATGGCTACACCTTC

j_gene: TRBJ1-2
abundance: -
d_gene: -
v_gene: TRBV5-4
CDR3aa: CASYSLTGIYGYTF
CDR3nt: TGTGCCAGCTACTCGTTGACGGGGATCTATGGCTACACCTTC

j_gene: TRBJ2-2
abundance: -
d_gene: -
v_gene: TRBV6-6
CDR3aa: CASSYLGGAQGGELFF
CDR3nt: TGTGCCAGCAGTTACCTGGGGGGCGCCCAGGGCGGGGAGCTGTTTTTT

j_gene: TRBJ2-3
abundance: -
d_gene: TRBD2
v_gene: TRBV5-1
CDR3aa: CASRLALAGKSTDTQYF
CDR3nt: TGCGCCAGCAGGCTCGCTCTAGCGGGAAAGAGCACAGATACGCAGTATTTT

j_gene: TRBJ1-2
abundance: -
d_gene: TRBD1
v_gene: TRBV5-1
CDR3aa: CASSLTGGAYYGYTF
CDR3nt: TGCGCCAGCAGCTTGACAGGGGGCGCTTATTATGGCTACACCTTC

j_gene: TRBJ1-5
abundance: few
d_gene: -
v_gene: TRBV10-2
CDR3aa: CASSESGGNNQPQHF
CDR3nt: TGCGCCAGCAGTGAGTCGGGAGGGAACAATCAGCCCCAGCATTTT

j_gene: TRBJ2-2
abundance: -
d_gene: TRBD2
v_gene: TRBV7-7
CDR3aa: CASSIPRTSGIPGELFF
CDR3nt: TGTGCTAGCAGCATCCCCCGGACTAGCGGGATTCCCGGGGAGCTGTTTTTT

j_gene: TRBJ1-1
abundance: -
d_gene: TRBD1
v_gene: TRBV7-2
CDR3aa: CASRTGTGISEAFF
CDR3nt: TGTGCCAGCAGAACCGGGACAGGGATCTCTGAAGCTTTCTTT

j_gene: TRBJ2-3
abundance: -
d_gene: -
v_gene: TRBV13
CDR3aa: CASSPGGGVGADTQYF
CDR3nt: TGTGCCAGCAGCCCCGGGGGCGGTGTCGGGGCAGATACGCAGTATTTT

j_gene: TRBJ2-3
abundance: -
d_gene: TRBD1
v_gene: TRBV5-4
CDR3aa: CASSFYQGGTDTQYF
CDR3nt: TGTGCCAGCAGCTTTTACCAGGGGGGCACAGATACGCAGTATTTT

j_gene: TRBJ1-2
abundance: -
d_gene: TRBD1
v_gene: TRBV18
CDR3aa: CASSPDRGRYYGYTF
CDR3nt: TGTGCCAGCTCACCAGACAGGGGAAGGTATTATGGCTACACCTTC

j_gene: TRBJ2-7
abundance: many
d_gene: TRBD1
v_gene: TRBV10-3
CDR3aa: CAIASGQGPYEQYF
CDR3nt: TGTGCCATCGCTTCGGGACAGGGGCCCTACGAGCAGTACTTC

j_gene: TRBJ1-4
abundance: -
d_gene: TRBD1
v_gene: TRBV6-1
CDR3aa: CAAGQGENEKLFF
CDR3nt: TGTGCCGCGGGACAGGGGGAAAATGAAAAACTGTTTTTT

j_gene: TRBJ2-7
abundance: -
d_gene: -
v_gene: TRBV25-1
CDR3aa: CASSPPGLGKDEQYF
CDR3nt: TGTGCCAGCAGTCCTCCGGGACTGGGGAAGGACGAGCAGTACTTC

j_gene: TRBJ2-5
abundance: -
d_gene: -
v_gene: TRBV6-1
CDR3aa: CASSEIRGQETQYF
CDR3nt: TGTGCCAGCAGTGAAATCCGGGGCCAAGAGACCCAGTACTTC

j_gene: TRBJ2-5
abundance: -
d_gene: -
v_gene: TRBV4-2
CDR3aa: CASSQGAVYQETQYF
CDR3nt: TGTGCCAGCAGCCAGGGAGCGGTGTACCAAGAGACCCAGTACTTC

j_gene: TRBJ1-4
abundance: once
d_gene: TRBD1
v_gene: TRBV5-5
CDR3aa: CASSKRPGQGNEKLFF
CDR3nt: TGTGCCAGCAGCAAAAGACCGGGACAGGGGAATGAAAAACTGTTTTTT

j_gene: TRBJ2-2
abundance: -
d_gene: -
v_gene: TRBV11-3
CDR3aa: CASSSLDTGELFF
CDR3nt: TGTGCCAGCAGCTCCTTGGACACCGGGGAGCTGTTTTTT

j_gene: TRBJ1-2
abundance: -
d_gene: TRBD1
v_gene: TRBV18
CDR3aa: CASSPGTANYGYTF
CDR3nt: TGTGCCAGCTCACCCGGGACAGCTAACTATGGCTACACCTTC

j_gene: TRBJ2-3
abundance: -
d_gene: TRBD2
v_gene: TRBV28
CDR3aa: CASSPSGGRPGTDTQYF
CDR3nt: TGTGCCAGCAGCCCCTCGGGGGGTCGCCCGGGCACAGATACGCAGTATTTT

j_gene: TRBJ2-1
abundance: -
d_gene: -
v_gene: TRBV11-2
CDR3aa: CASSLLLYNEQFF
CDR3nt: TGTGCCAGCAGCTTATTACTGTACAATGAGCAGTTCTTC

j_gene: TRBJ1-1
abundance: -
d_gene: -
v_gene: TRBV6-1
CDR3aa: CASSATAMNTEAFF
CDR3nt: TGTGCCAGCAGTGCGACAGCCATGAACACTGAAGCTTTCTTT

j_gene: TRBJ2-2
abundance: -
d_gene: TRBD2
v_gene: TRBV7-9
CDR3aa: CASSLAGLAGDPGGELFF
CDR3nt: TGTGCCAGCAGCTTAGCCGGACTAGCGGGGGACCCGGGCGGGGAGCTGTTTTTT

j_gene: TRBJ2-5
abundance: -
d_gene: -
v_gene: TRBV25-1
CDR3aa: CASSSPTGTQETQYF
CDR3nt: TGTGCCAGCAGTTCCCCGACAGGAACCCAAGAGACCCAGTACTTC

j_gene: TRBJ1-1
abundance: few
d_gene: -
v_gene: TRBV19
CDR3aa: CASSRTGNEAFF
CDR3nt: TGTGCCAGTAGCCGAACAGGGAATGAAGCTTTCTTT

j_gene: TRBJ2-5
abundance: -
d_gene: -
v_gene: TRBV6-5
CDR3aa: CASSSRQFQETQYF
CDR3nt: TGTGCCAGCAGTTCCAGACAGTTCCAAGAGACCCAGTACTTC

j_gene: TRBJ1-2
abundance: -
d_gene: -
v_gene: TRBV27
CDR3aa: CASRRVGYYGYTF
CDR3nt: TGTGCCAGCAGGAGGGTCGGTTACTATGGCTACACCTTC

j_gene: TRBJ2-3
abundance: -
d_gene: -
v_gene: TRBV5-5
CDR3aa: CASSLRGEGTDTQYF
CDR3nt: TGTGCCAGCAGCTTGAGAGGGGAGGGCACAGATACGCAGTATTTT

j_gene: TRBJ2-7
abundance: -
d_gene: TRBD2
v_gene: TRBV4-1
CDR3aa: CASSPIAGGVYEQYF
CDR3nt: TGCGCCAGCAGCCCGATAGCGGGGGGGGTCTACGAGCAGTACTTC

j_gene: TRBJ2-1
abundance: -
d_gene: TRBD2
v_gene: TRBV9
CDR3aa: CASSVSGGYNEQFF
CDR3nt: TGTGCCAGCAGCGTTAGCGGGGGTTACAATGAGCAGTTCTTC

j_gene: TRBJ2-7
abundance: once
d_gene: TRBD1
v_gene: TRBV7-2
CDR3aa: CASSQVGQGTYEQYF
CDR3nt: TGTGCCAGCAGCCAAGTGGGACAGGGGACCTACGAGCAGTACTTC

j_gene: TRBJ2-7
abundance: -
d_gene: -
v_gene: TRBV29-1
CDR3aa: CSVESSSHPDYEQYF
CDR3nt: TGCAGCGTTGAATCTTCGTCCCATCCCGACTACGAGCAGTACTTC